Shown below are 15 T cell receptor beta chains from a single sample sequenced in a study of blood T cell repertoires in COVID-19. Produced via immunoSEQ multiplex PCR; TCRdb's table is partial and in-frame only. The table includes more than 200,000 clones, 85% to 90% detected once. What was sequenced was peripheral blood. These receptors all stem from a woman between 45 and 60 years old with acute or convalescent COVID-19.

The rearrangement uses TRBV4-1 and TRBJ1-5, with D perhaps matching TRBD1 (6 bases). Germline V CDR1 and CDR2: MGHRA, YSYEKL. The CDR3 consists of 14 residues. V was clipped by 5 bases and J by 4 bases, with 12 bases between them. CDR3 protein: CASSLTGGNQPQHF. CDR3 nucleotides: TGCGCCAGCAGCTTGACAGGTGGGAATCAGCCCCAGCATTTT.

V gene TRBV18 combines with J gene TRBJ1-1; TRBD1 aligns across 8 bases. V was clipped by 4 bases and J by 3 bases; unmatched bases: 7. CDR3 length equals 15 residues. Germline loops: CDR1 KGHSH, CDR2 LQKENI. The CDR3: CASSLTQGEDTEAFF. CDR3 in DNA: TGTGCCAGCTCACTCACACAGGGGGAGGACACTGAAGCTTTCTTT.

The rearrangement uses TRBV2 and TRBJ2-7; the D gene is possibly TRBD1 (5 bases). The CDR3 consists of 15 residues. The germline V and J ends were trimmed by 4 bases and 3 bases, with 16 bases remaining between them. Germline loops: CDR1 SNHLY, CDR2 FYNNEI. CDR3 residues: CASSGQSTSRYEQYF. The CDR3 DNA follows: TGTGCCAGCAGTGGACAGTCAACCTCCCGCTACGAGCAGTACTTC.

The J gene is TRBJ2-1, the V gene TRBV2; 11 bases map to TRBD2. V trimming: 5 bases; J trimming: 7 bases; junction bases outside the gene matches: 4. The CDR3 totals 14 residues. Germline V lookup: CDR1 SNHLY, CDR2 FYNNEI. CDR3 sequence: CASSLAGGGNEQFF. In DNA form, the CDR3 reads TGTGCCAGCAGTCTAGCGGGGGGCGGTAATGAGCAGTTCTTC. The full variable domain, in which reference TRBV2 and TRBJ2-1 provide the parts outside the CDR3, is EPEVTQTPSHQVTQMGQEVILRCVPISNHLYFYWYRQILGQKVEFLVSFYNNEISEKSEIFDDQFSVERPDGSNFTLKIRSTKLEDSAMYFCASSLAGGGNEQFFGPGTRLTVL.

The rearrangement joins TRBV11-2 to TRBJ2-3; TRBD1 is a possible D gene (8 bases). The germline CDR1 and CDR2 sequences are SGHAT and FQNNGV. This CDR3 spans 18 amino acids. Trimming removed 6 bases from V and 4 bases from J, with 26 bases in between. Written as DNA, the CDR3 is TGTGCCAGCAGTACCTCTAGAAGACAGGGGAGGGGCGCAGATACGCAGTATTTT. It specifies CASSTSRRQGRGADTQYF.

The chain uses TRBV7-9 and TRBJ1-3; possibly TRBD1 for D (6 bases). Trimming shortened V by 2 bases and J by 2 bases, and 22 bases separated the two germline ends. Germline CDR1 is SEHNR and CDR2 is FQNEAQ (reference sequence). This CDR3 region has 19 residues. In nucleotides, the CDR3 is TGTGCCAGCAGCTTATCGAGTCGGTTAGCACAGGGTGCTGGAAACACCATATATTTT. Protein sequence: CASSLSSRLAQGAGNTIYF. Full variable domain (outside the CDR3, taken from reference TRBV7-9 and TRBJ1-3): DTGVSQNPRHKITKRGQNVTFRCDPISEHNRLYWYRQTLGQGPEFLTYFQNEAQLEKSRLLSDRFSAERPKGSFSTLEIQRTEQGDSAMYLCASSLSSRLAQGAGNTIYFGEGSWLTVV.

This clone was detected only a few times. J is TRBJ1-2 and V is TRBV12-3 or TRBV12-4; D ambiguous. The V gene lost 3 bases and the J gene lost 8 bases, with 10 bases spanning the gap. The CDR3 runs 12 residues. Here the CDR3 DNA reads TGTGCCAGCAGTTTGGCACTCGGGGGCTACACCTTC. It translates to CASSLALGGYTF.

This chain uses TRBV29-1 with TRBJ1-2; maybe TRBD1 (5 bases). Trimming shortened V by 2 bases and J by 5 bases, and 12 bases separated the two germline ends. Germline V gene data show CDR1 as SQVTM and CDR2 as ANQGSEA. This CDR3 comprises 13 residues. Here the CDR3 reads CSVERGTQYGYTF. CDR3 in DNA: TGCAGCGTTGAACGGGGGACGCAATATGGCTACACCTTC.

The chain employs TRBV10-3 and TRBJ2-7, with a weak D call TRBD1 (6 bases). Germline V gene lookup returns CDR1 ENHRY and CDR2 SYGVKD. V lost 10 bases, J lost 0 bases, and 16 bases lay in between. The CDR3 totals 14 residues. In nucleotides, the CDR3 is TGTGCCACCGGACAGCGACTATCCTCCTACGAGCAGTACTTC. Translated: CATGQRLSSYEQYF.

The rearrangement uses TRBV18 and TRBJ2-7; TRBD1 matches at 10 bases. This CDR3 contains 15 residues. Germline CDR1 reads KGHSH; CDR2 reads LQKENI. V gave up 6 bases and J gave up 4 bases; unmatched junction bases: 9. The CDR3 sequence is CASSQDRGRGYEQYF. CDR3 DNA: TGTGCCAGCTCCCAAGACAGGGGGCGAGGGTACGAGCAGTACTTC.

This sequence joins TRBV27 and TRBJ1-2; D is ambiguous. Looked up from germline, CDR1 is MNHEY and CDR2 is SMNVEV (reference sequence). V was shortened by 3 bases and J by 0 bases, with 11 bases between the two germline ends. The CDR3 totals 15 residues. The CDR3 loop is CASSFGPQPNYGYTF. For the CDR3, the DNA is TGTGCCAGCAGTTTTGGGCCCCAGCCTAACTATGGCTACACCTTC.

CDR3 region: CASSSTPPGRGDTQYF. DNA of the CDR3: TGTGCCAGCAGCTCAACACCCCCGGGCCGCGGGGATACGCAGTATTTT. The rearrangement joins TRBV14 to TRBJ2-3, with D tentatively TRBD2 (5 bases). V lost 5 bases to trimming and J lost 6 bases, with 21 bases between them. The CDR3 spans 16 residues. Germline CDR1 SGHDN, CDR2 FVKESK. The full variable domain, completed using reference TRBV14 and TRBJ2-3, is EAGVTQFPSHSVIEKGQTVTLRCDPISGHDNLYWYRRVMGKEIKFLLHFVKESKQDESGMPNNRFLAERTGGTYSTLKVQPAELEDSGVYFCASSSTPPGRGDTQYFGPGTRLTVL.

This chain uses TRBV30 with TRBJ1-1, with D hard to call. The CDR3 is made up of 13 amino acids. The germline V gene encodes CDR1 GTSNPN and CDR2 SVGIG (reference sequence). With 0 bases removed from V and 0 bases from J, the gap between germline ends came to 5 bases. This chain's CDR3 is CAWSVRLNTEAFF. The CDR3, as DNA: TGTGCCTGGAGTGTGCGCCTGAACACTGAAGCTTTCTTT.

Notes on this clone: In the same sample, other DNA sequences code for this CDR3. This chain connects TRBV10-3 to TRBJ2-1; D unresolved. Germline loops: CDR1 ENHRY, CDR2 SYGVKD. This CDR3 is 14 amino acids long. The V and J ends lost 2 bases and 0 bases respectively, with 5 bases between them. The CDR3 protein is CAISERSSYNEQFF. The CDR3 coding sequence is TGTGCCATCAGTGAGCGGAGCTCCTACAATGAGCAGTTCTTC.

For this clone: Other DNA variants within this sample encode the same CDR3. The chain is built from TRBV4-2 and TRBJ2-2; 12 positions match TRBD1. The length of the CDR3 is 16 residues. The V gene end was trimmed by 3 bases and the J gene end by 4 bases; junction bases not matched to a gene: 3. Germline assignment: CDR1 LGHNA and CDR2 YNFKEQ. The CDR3 nucleotides read TGTGCCAGCAGCCAGGGACAGGGGGCCGGCACCGGGGAGCTGTTTTTT. Translation: CASSQGQGAGTGELFF.